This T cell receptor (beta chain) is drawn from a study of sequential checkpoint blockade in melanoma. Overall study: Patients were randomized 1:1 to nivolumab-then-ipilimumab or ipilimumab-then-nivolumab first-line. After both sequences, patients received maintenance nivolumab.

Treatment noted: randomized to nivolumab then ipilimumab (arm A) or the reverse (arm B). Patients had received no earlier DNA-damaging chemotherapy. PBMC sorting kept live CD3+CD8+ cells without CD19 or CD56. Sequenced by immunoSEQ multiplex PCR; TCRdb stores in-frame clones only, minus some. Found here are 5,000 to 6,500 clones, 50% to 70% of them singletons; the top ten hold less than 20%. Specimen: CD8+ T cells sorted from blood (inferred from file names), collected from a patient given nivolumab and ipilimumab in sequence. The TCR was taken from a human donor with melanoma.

In DNA, the CDR3 is TGTGCCAGTAGGCTGACAGGCCTTCTCTCTGGGGCCAACGTCCTGACTTTC. It yields the protein CASRLTGLLSGANVLTF. The V call is TRBV19, the J call TRBJ2-6; a weak D match, TRBD1 (6 bases). CDR1 and CDR2 from the germline V gene are LNHDA and SQIVND (reference sequence). V shed 6 bases and J shed 0 bases, with 15 bases lying between them. The CDR3 spans 17 residues.